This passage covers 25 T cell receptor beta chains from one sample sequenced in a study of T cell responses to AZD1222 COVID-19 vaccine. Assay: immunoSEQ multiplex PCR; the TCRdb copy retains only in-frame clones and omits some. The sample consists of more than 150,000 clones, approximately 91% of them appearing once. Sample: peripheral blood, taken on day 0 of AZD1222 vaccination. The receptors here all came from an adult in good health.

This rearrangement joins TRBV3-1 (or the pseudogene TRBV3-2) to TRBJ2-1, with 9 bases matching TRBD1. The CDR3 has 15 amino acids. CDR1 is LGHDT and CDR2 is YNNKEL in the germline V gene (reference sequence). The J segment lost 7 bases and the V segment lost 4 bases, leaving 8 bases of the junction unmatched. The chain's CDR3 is CASSLSGTGRNEQFF. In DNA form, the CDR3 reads TGTGCCAGCAGCCTGTCCGGGACAGGGAGAAATGAGCAGTTCTTC.

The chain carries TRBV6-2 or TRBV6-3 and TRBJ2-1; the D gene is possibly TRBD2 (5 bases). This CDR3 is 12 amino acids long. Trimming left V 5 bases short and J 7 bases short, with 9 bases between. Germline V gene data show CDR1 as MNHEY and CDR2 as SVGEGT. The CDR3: CASSNTRNEQFF. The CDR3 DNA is TGTGCCAGCAGTAACACTAGGAATGAGCAGTTCTTC.

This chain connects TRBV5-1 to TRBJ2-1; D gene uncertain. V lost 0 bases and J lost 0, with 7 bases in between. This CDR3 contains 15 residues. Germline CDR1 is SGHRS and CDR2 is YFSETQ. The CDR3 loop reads CASSLGQSSYNEQFF. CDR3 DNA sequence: TGCGCCAGCAGCTTGGGGCAGTCCTCCTACAATGAGCAGTTCTTC.

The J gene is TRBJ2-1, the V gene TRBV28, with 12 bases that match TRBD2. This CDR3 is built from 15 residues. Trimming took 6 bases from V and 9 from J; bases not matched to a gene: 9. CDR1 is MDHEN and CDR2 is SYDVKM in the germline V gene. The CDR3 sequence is CASSLLAGGGGEQFF. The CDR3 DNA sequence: TGTGCCAGCAGCCTACTAGCGGGGGGCGGCGGTGAGCAGTTCTTC.

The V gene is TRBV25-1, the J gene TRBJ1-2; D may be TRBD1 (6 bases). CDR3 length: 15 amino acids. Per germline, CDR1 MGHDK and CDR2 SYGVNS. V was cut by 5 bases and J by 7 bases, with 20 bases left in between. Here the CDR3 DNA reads TGTGCCAGCAGTAGGGTGGAACAGGGCGGCTTTGGCTACACCTTC. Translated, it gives CASSRVEQGGFGYTF.

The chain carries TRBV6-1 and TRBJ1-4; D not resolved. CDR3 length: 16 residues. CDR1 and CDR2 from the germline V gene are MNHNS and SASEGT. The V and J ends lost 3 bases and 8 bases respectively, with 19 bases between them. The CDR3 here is CASSDRATLKNEKLFF. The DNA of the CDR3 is TGTGCCAGCAGTGACCGAGCGACCCTAAAAAACGAAAAACTGTTTTTT.

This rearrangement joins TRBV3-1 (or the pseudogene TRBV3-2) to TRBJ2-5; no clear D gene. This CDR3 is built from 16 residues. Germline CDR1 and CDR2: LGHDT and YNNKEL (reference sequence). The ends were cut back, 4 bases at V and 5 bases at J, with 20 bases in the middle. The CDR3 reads CASSRCRAPESETQYF. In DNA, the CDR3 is TGTGCCAGCAGCCGCTGTAGGGCCCCGGAGTCCGAGACCCAGTACTTC.

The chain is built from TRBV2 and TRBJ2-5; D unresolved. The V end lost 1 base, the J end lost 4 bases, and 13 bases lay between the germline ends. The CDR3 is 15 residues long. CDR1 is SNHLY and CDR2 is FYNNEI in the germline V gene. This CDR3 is CASSEVIQKGETQYF. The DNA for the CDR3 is TGTGCCAGCAGTGAAGTGATCCAAAAGGGAGAGACCCAGTACTTC.

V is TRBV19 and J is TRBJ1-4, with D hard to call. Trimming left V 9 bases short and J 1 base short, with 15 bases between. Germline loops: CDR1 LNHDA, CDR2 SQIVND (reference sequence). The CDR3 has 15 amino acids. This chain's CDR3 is CASFGSRGTNEKLFF. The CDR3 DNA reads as TGTGCCAGCTTCGGCAGTCGTGGAACTAATGAAAAACTGTTTTTT.

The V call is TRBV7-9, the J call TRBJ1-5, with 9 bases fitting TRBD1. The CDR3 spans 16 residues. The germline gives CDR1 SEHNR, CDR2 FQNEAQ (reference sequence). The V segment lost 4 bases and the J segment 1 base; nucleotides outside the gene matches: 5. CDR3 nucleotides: TGTGCCAGCAGCTCCGGGACAGGGTCGAGCAATCAGCCCCAGCATTTT. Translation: CASSSGTGSSNQPQHF.

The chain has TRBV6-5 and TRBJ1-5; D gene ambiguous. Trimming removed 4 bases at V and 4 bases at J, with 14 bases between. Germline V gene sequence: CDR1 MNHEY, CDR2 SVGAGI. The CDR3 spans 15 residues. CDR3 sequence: CASSSTYGGNQPQHF. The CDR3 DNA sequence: TGTGCCAGCAGTTCGACCTACGGCGGGAATCAGCCCCAGCATTTT.

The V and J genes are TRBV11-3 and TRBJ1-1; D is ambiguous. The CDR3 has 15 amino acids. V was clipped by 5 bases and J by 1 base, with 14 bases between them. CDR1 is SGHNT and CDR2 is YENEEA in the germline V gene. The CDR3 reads CASSLTTTGNTEAFF. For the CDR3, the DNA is TGTGCCAGCAGCCTTACGACCACGGGGAACACTGAAGCTTTCTTT.

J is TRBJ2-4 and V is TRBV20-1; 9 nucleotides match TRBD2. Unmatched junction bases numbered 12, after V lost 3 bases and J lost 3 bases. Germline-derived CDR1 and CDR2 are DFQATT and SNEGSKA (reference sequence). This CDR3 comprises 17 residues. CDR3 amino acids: CSASNLLETSGKNIQYF. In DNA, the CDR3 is TGCAGTGCTAGTAACCTACTCGAGACTAGCGGCAAAAACATTCAGTACTTC.

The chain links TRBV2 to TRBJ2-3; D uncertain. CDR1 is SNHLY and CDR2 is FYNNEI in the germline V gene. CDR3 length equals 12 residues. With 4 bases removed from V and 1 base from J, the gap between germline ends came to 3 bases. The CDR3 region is CASSVGTDTQYF. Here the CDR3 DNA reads TGTGCCAGCAGTGTAGGCACAGATACGCAGTATTTT.

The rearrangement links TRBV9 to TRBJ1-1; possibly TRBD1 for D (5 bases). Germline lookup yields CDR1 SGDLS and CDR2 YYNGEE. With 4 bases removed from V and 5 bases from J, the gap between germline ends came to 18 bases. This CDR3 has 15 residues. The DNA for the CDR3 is TGTGCCAGCAGCCCGGTCTCCCGGACACCAACTGAAGCTTTCTTT. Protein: CASSPVSRTPTEAFF.

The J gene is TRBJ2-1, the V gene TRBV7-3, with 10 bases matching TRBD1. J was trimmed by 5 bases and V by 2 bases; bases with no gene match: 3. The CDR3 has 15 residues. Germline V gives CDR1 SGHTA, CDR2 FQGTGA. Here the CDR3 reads CASSLQGTGDNEQFF. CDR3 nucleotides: TGTGCCAGCAGCTTACAGGGGACAGGGGACAATGAGCAGTTCTTC.

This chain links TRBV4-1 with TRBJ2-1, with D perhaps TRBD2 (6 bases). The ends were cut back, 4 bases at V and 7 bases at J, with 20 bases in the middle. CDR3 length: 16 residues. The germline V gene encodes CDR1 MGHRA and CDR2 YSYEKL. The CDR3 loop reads CASSPPSRTTTNEQFF. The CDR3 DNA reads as TGCGCCAGCAGCCCACCGTCCAGGACTACCACGAATGAGCAGTTCTTC.

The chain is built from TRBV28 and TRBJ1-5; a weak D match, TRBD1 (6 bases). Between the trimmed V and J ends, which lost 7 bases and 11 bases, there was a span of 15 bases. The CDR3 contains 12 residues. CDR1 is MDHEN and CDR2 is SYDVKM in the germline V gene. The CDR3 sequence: CASTPGGHSQHF. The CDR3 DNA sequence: TGTGCCAGCACCCCCGGGGGCCACTCCCAGCATTTT.

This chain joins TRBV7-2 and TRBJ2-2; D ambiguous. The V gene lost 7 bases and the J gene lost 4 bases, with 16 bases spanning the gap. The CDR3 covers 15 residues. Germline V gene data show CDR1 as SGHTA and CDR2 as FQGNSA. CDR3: CASTLGSLGTGELFF. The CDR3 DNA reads TGTGCCAGCACCCTCGGCAGTTTAGGCACCGGGGAGCTGTTTTTT.

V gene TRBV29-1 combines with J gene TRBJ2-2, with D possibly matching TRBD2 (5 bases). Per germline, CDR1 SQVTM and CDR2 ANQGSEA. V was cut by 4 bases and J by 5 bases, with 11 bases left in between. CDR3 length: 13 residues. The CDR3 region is CSVVPRVTGELFF. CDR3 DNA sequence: TGCAGCGTTGTCCCGAGGGTGACCGGGGAGCTGTTTTTT.

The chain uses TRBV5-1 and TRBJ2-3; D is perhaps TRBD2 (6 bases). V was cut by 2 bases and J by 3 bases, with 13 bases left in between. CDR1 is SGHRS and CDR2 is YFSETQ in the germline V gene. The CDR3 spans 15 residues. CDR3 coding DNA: TGCGCCAGCAGCTTCGGGGGAATTAGGACAGATACGCAGTATTTT. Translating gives CASSFGGIRTDTQYF.

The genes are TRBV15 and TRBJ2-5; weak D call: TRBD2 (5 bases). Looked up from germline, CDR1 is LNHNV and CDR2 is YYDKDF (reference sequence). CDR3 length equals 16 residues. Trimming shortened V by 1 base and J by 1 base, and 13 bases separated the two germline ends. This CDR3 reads CATSRAEERLQETQYF. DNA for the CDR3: TGTGCCACCAGCAGAGCTGAGGAGCGGCTCCAAGAGACCCAGTACTTC.

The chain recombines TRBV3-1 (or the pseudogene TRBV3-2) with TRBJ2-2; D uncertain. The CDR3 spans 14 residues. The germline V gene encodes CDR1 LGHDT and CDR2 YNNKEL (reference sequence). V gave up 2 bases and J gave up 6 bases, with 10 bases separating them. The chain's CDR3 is CASSQPFSAGELFF. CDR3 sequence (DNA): TGTGCCAGCAGCCAACCCTTTTCGGCCGGGGAGCTGTTTTTT.

This CDR3 reads CAISGQLLNSNQPQHF. DNA for the CDR3: TGTGCCATCAGCGGACAGCTTCTAAATAGCAATCAGCCCCAGCATTTT. The V and J genes are TRBV10-3 and TRBJ1-5; D might be TRBD1 (6 bases). Trimming removed 6 bases at V and 0 bases at J, with 15 bases between. CDR3 length equals 16 residues. Germline CDR1 is ENHRY and CDR2 is SYGVKD.

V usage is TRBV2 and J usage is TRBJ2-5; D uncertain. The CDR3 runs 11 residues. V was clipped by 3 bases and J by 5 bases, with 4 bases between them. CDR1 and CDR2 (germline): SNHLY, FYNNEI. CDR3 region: CASSDYETQYF. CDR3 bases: TGTGCCAGCAGTGACTATGAGACCCAGTACTTC. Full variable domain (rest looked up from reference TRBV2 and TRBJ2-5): EPEVTQTPSHQVTQMGQEVILRCVPISNHLYFYWYRQILGQKVEFLVSFYNNEISEKSEIFDDQFSVERPDGSNFTLKIRSTKLEDSAMYFCASSDYETQYFGPGTRLLVL.